These 28 T cell receptor beta chains were sequenced from one sample in a study of T cells in localized non-small cell lung cancer. Repertoires were generated with immunoSEQ multiplex PCR, while TCRdb's copy carries only in-frame clones and drops some. The sample includes about 2,700 clones, less than 25% seen only once; the top ten take roughly 15%. The starting material was lung tumor tissue, obtained before any cancer treatment. The source of these receptors is a woman aged 40-69 years with stage I lung adenocarcinoma.

This clone was seen only a few times. This sequence joins TRBV6-8 and TRBJ1-2; 7 bases line up with TRBD1. V lost 7 bases and J lost 4; bases outside the gene matches: 18. Germline V CDR1 and CDR2: MNHGY, SAAAGT. This CDR3 contains 17 residues. The CDR3 loop reads CASTPTGGGAILYGYTF. The CDR3 coding sequence is TGTGCCAGCACCCCGACCGGAGGGGGCGCGATTCTCTATGGCTACACCTTC.

This clone was observed a few times. The genes are TRBV6-7 and TRBJ1-5; 8 bases match TRBD1. TRBV6-7 is given ORF status, its function remaining uncertain. Trimming cost V 6 bases and J 7 bases; bases outside gene matches: 8. The CDR3 spans 14 residues. The CDR3 DNA sequence: TGTGCCAGCAGGAGGACAGGGAACGGACAGCCCCAGCATTTT. The encoded protein is CASRRTGNGQPQHF.

This rearrangement joins TRBV5-1 to TRBJ1-1, with a weak D call TRBD1 (6 bases). Trimming took off 4 bases at V and 0 bases at J, with 10 bases between the two ends. The CDR3 has 14 amino acids. CDR1 and CDR2 from the germline V gene are SGHRS and YFSETQ. The CDR3 sequence is CASSRTAMNTEAFF. In nucleotides, the CDR3 is TGCGCCAGCAGCAGGACAGCCATGAACACTGAAGCTTTCTTT. The variable domain in full, completed from reference TRBV5-1 and TRBJ1-1, reads KAGVTQTPRYLIKTRGQQVTLSCSPISGHRSVSWYQQTPGQGLQFLFEYFSETQRNKGNFPGRFSGRQFSNSRSEMNVSTLELGDSALYLCASSRTAMNTEAFFGQGTRLTVV.

The genes are TRBV6-8 and TRBJ1-4, with 11 bases lining up with TRBD1. With V trimmed by 5 bases and J by 7 bases, 9 bases remained unmatched. The germline V gene has CDR1 MNHGY and CDR2 SAAAGT. CDR3 length: 16 residues. The CDR3 DNA follows: TGTGCCAGCAGTCAAAGATGGGGACAGGGGGTTGAAAAACTGTTTTTT. Translation: CASSQRWGQGVEKLFF.

The J gene is TRBJ2-7, the V gene TRBV19; D is uncertain. Germline CDR1 reads LNHDA; CDR2 reads SQIVND (reference sequence). The CDR3 consists of 14 residues. Trimming removed 1 base at V and 0 bases at J, with 7 bases between. The CDR3 loop reads CASSIGRTSYEQYF. The CDR3, as DNA: TGTGCCAGTAGTATAGGACGGACCTCCTACGAGCAGTACTTC. The entire variable domain, with the rest obtained from reference TRBV19 and TRBJ2-7, is as follows: DGGITQSPKYLFRKEGQNVTLSCEQNLNHDAMYWYRQDPGQGLRLIYYSQIVNDFQKGDIAEGYSVSREKKESFPLTVTSAQKNPTAFYLCASSIGRTSYEQYFGPGTRLTVT.

In its sample, this clone ranks as medium-sized. In DNA form, the CDR3 reads TGTGCCAGCAGTTACTCGAACGGGTTTATCTCTGGAAACACCATATATTTT. It is translated as CASSYSNGFISGNTIYF. The gene calls are TRBV6-8 and TRBJ1-3; D gene unclear. Between the trimmed V and J ends, which lost 0 bases and 0 bases, there was a span of 12 bases. Germline V gene sequence: CDR1 MNHGY, CDR2 SAAAGT. The CDR3 is made up of 17 amino acids.

The V gene is TRBV11-3, the J gene TRBJ2-1; D not certain. The CDR3 has 14 residues. Germline CDR1 and CDR2: SGHNT and YENEEA. V lost 4 bases and J lost 6, with 13 bases in between. The CDR3 sequence: CASSWTNWGNEQFF. The CDR3 nucleotides are TGTGCCAGCAGCTGGACGAATTGGGGCAATGAGCAGTTCTTC.

The rearrangement uses TRBV6-8 and TRBJ2-2; maybe TRBD2 (6 bases). Deletions cut 4 bases from V and 1 base from J, with 7 bases between. CDR3 length equals 14 residues. Germline V gene sequence: CDR1 MNHGY, CDR2 SAAAGT. The CDR3 loop reads CASSSAGNTGELFF. In nucleotides, the CDR3 is TGTGCCAGCAGTTCAGCGGGGAACACCGGGGAGCTGTTTTTT.

This clone qualifies as medium-sized. The rearrangement uses TRBV11-3 and TRBJ2-1, with a tentative D call TRBD2 (6 bases). The CDR3 consists of 20 residues. V dropped 2 bases and J dropped 2 bases, with 25 bases sitting between them. Germline CDR1 reads SGHNT; CDR2 reads YENEEA. The CDR3 DNA sequence: TGTGCCAGCAGCTTAACACCGCCAACACTTGCGGGACCAACCTACAATGAGCAGTTCTTC. Its translation is CASSLTPPTLAGPTYNEQFF.

The rearrangement joins TRBV29-1 to TRBJ1-2; D is uncertain. This CDR3 comprises 13 residues. Trimming left V 5 bases short and J 6 bases short, with 16 bases between. The germline V gene encodes CDR1 SQVTM and CDR2 ANQGSEA. The CDR3 reads CSVNRGTADGYTF. In nucleotides, the CDR3 is TGCAGCGTTAACCGGGGTACAGCAGATGGCTACACCTTC.

Relative to its sample, this clone is medium-sized. V usage is TRBV6-8 and J usage is TRBJ2-5; 11 bases match TRBD2. Trimming at V came to 2 bases and at J to 5 bases, leaving 4 bases not matched to a gene. Germline V gene data show CDR1 as MNHGY and CDR2 as SAAAGT. The CDR3 runs to 15 residues. The CDR3: CASSYGSGGAETQYF. The CDR3 DNA reads TGTGCCAGCAGTTACGGTAGCGGGGGGGCGGAGACCCAGTACTTC.

This clone was seen more than once but under ten times. The DNA of the CDR3 is TGCAGCGTTGATTCCAGGGGAGGGGTGGAGACCCAGTACTTC. Translation: CSVDSRGGVETQYF. The chain couples TRBV29-1 to TRBJ2-5, with a weak D call TRBD2 (7 bases). This CDR3 contains 14 residues. Germline CDR1 is SQVTM and CDR2 is ANQGSEA. Trimming cost V 3 bases and J 5 bases, with 16 bases left between them.

This clone is termed medium-sized. J is TRBJ1-4 and V is TRBV6-8; TRBD1 aligns across 8 bases. The CDR3 is 15 residues long. Germline V gives CDR1 MNHGY, CDR2 SAAAGT. The ends lost 6 bases at V and 5 bases at J; junction bases unmatched: 8. The CDR3 is CASSETGAGNEKLFF. CDR3 bases: TGTGCCAGCAGCGAGACAGGGGCAGGGAATGAAAAACTGTTTTTT.

This clone was counted between two and nine times. The V and J genes are TRBV11-3 and TRBJ2-4; 9 bases are shared with TRBD1. The CDR3 contains 14 residues. The junction had 5 bases not matched to a gene; V was cut back by 5 bases and J by 6 bases. Germline CDR1 SGHNT, CDR2 YENEEA. The chain's CDR3 is CASSNTGGGNIQYF. CDR3 bases: TGTGCCAGCAGCAACACAGGGGGCGGAAACATTCAGTACTTC.

This clone is labeled as medium-sized (0.01 to 0.1%). The chain employs TRBV11-3 and TRBJ1-4; D ambiguous. The CDR3 totals 16 residues. Trimming cost V 1 base and J 7 bases, with 16 bases left between them. In germline, CDR1 is SGHNT, CDR2 YENEEA. CDR3: CASSLGMDPGGEKLFF. CDR3 nucleotides: TGTGCCAGCAGCTTAGGTATGGATCCCGGAGGTGAAAAACTGTTTTTT. Together with reference TRBV11-3 and TRBJ1-4, the CDR3 gives the full variable domain: EAGVVQSPRYKIIEKKQPVAFWCNPISGHNTLYWYLQNLGQGPELLIRYENEEAVDDSQLPKDRFSAERLKGVDSTLKIQPAELGDSAVYLCASSLGMDPGGEKLFFGSGTQLSVL.

The chain recombines TRBV11-3 with TRBJ1-6; D is possibly TRBD1 (6 bases). The V gene lost 3 bases and the J gene lost 11 bases, with 17 bases spanning the gap. The CDR3 is 15 amino acids. CDR1 is SGHNT, CDR2 YENEEA, per germline. The CDR3 reads CASSFGGQTGAPLHF. In nucleotides, the CDR3 is TGTGCCAGCAGCTTCGGGGGTCAGACAGGTGCACCCCTCCACTTT.

V usage is TRBV19 and J usage is TRBJ1-5, with D possibly being TRBD1 (5 bases). The CDR3 has 12 residues. V was trimmed by 5 bases and J by 8 bases, leaving 10 bases between them. Per germline, CDR1 LNHDA and CDR2 SQIVND (reference sequence). CDR3 nucleotides: TGTGCCAGTAGTTTCCAGGGTGAGCCCCAGCATTTT. Amino acid sequence: CASSFQGEPQHF. Full variable domain (missing parts from reference TRBV19 and TRBJ1-5): DGGITQSPKYLFRKEGQNVTLSCEQNLNHDAMYWYRQDPGQGLRLIYYSQIVNDFQKGDIAEGYSVSREKKESFPLTVTSAQKNPTAFYLCASSFQGEPQHFGDGTRLSIL.

The chain joins TRBV29-1 to TRBJ1-1, with a weak D call TRBD1 (5 bases). Germline assignment: CDR1 SQVTM and CDR2 ANQGSEA. The germline V and J ends were trimmed by 6 bases and 6 bases, with 14 bases remaining between them. This CDR3 has 12 amino acids. CDR3 sequence (DNA): TGCAGCGTGGGACGGCAGGGCTCTGAAGCTTTCTTT. Translation gives CSVGRQGSEAFF.

The J gene is TRBJ1-3, the V gene TRBV11-3; D unresolved. Germline CDR1 is SGHNT and CDR2 is YENEEA. The CDR3 covers 16 residues. V was trimmed by 4 bases and J by 0 bases, leaving 13 bases between them. The CDR3 DNA reads as TGTGCCAGCAGCTCACCGACGCGACTCTCTGGAAACACCATATATTTT. It yields the protein CASSSPTRLSGNTIYF.

With respect to this clone: A junction boundary mismatches the germline segment, possibly from a read error. This chain links TRBV7-8 with TRBJ1-4; D unclear. The CDR3 runs to 13 residues. Germline CDR1 SGHVS, CDR2 FQNEAQ. The CDR3 spells CASSVRPYEKLFF. The CDR3 bases are TGTGCTAGCAGCGTCCGACCGTATGAAAAACTGTTTTTT.

The genes are TRBV28 and TRBJ1-1; TRBD1 is a possible D gene (5 bases). V lost 5 bases to trimming and J lost 4 bases, with 14 bases between them. This CDR3 spans 14 amino acids. Germline V gives CDR1 MDHEN, CDR2 SYDVKM. CDR3 in DNA: TGTGCCAGCAGTGGGGCGTTCGGAGGCACTGAAGCTTTCTTT. Translated, it gives CASSGAFGGTEAFF.

This clone is categorized as medium-sized. This chain links TRBV11-3 with TRBJ1-2; a possible D gene is TRBD1 (5 bases). Trimming took off 3 bases at V and 2 bases at J, with 10 bases between the two ends. CDR1 and CDR2 from the germline V gene are SGHNT and YENEEA. The CDR3 runs to 14 residues. CDR3 amino acids: CASSFRGANYGYTF. CDR3 DNA: TGTGCCAGCAGCTTTAGAGGGGCAAACTATGGCTACACCTTC. Supplemented by reference TRBV11-3 and TRBJ1-2, the full variable domain reads EAGVVQSPRYKIIEKKQPVAFWCNPISGHNTLYWYLQNLGQGPELLIRYENEEAVDDSQLPKDRFSAERLKGVDSTLKIQPAELGDSAVYLCASSFRGANYGYTFGSGTRLTVV.

This clone is medium-sized. This sequence joins TRBV11-3 and TRBJ1-2; a weak D match, TRBD1 (5 bases). Germline CDR1 is SGHNT and CDR2 is YENEEA. The germline V and J ends were trimmed by 2 bases and 9 bases, with 22 bases remaining between them. CDR3 length: 16 amino acids. This CDR3 is CASSLTSSEGPKRYTF. The CDR3 DNA is TGTGCCAGCAGCTTAACCTCATCCGAGGGACCCAAGCGCTACACCTTC.

This clone showed up just a few times. The V gene is TRBV6-8, the J gene TRBJ2-2; TRBD2 matches at 13 bases. Trimming took 6 bases from V and 0 from J; bases not matched to a gene: 4. The CDR3 is made up of 17 amino acids. From germline, CDR1 is MNHGY and CDR2 SAAAGT. In nucleotides, the CDR3 is TGTGCCAGCAGCAAGACTAGCGGGGGGCCGAACACCGGGGAGCTGTTTTTT. Encoded protein: CASSKTSGGPNTGELFF.

This clone appeared a few times. The chain uses TRBV9 and TRBJ2-7, with TRBD2 matching over 14 bases. The CDR3 runs 18 residues. J lost 4 bases, V lost 3 bases, and 12 bases had no gene match. Germline values: CDR1 SGDLS, CDR2 YYNGEE. CDR3: CASSAGTSGGPRRYEQYF. The CDR3 nucleotides are TGTGCCAGCAGCGCCGGGACTAGCGGGGGCCCCCGTCGGTACGAGCAGTACTTC.

This clone was counted only a few times. The gene calls are TRBV6-8 and TRBJ2-1; D is possibly TRBD2 (5 bases). CDR1 and CDR2 (germline): MNHGY, SAAAGT. V lost 0 bases to trimming and J lost 4 bases, with 7 bases between them. There are 14 residues in the CDR3. CDR3 region: CASSYSRRYNEQFF. CDR3 nucleotides: TGTGCCAGCAGTTACTCGAGGAGGTACAATGAGCAGTTCTTC.

This clone was counted a few times. This chain joins TRBV6-8 and TRBJ2-5; D is ambiguous. CDR3 length equals 12 residues. The germline CDR1 and CDR2 sequences are MNHGY and SAAAGT. The ends were cut back, 4 bases at V and 4 bases at J, with 7 bases in the middle. The CDR3: CASSWERETQYF. The CDR3 DNA reads TGTGCCAGCAGTTGGGAAAGAGAGACCCAGTACTTC.

A few counts support this clone. The V gene is TRBV19, the J gene TRBJ1-5, with D perhaps TRBD1 (5 bases). Germline V gene sequence: CDR1 LNHDA, CDR2 SQIVND (reference sequence). The germline V and J ends were trimmed by 9 bases and 1 base, with 7 bases remaining between them. This CDR3 region has 12 residues. In DNA, the CDR3 is TGTGCCAGCAGGGAGAGCAATCAGCCCCAGCATTTT. It is translated as CASRESNQPQHF.